These 23 T cell receptor beta chains originate from one sample sequenced in a study of T cells in localized non-small cell lung cancer. TCRdb's copy holds only in-frame clones and misses some; the assay was immunoSEQ multiplex PCR. Among 60,000 to 65,000 clones listed, almost 90% were seen once. The sequencing here drew on peripheral blood, taken before any cancer treatment. The source is a woman between 40 and 69 years old with stage I lung adenocarcinoma.

The table lists this clone with a count of one. The chain has TRBV6-5 and TRBJ1-1; a weak D match, TRBD1 (6 bases). Trimming stripped 2 bases from V and 4 bases from J, with 11 bases between. Germline V gene data show CDR1 as MNHEY and CDR2 as SVGAGI. This CDR3 contains 14 residues. In nucleotides, the CDR3 is TGTGCCAGCAGTTACCGGGGGGCACGCACTGAAGCTTTCTTT. Its translation is CASSYRGARTEAFF.

The chain combines TRBV14 with TRBJ1-3, with 9 bases fitting TRBD1. The junction had 8 bases not matched to a gene; V was cut back by 4 bases and J by 1 base. Germline loops: CDR1 SGHDN, CDR2 FVKESK. This CDR3 is built from 17 residues. The chain's CDR3 is CASSRPGTGPSGNTIYF. CDR3 nucleotide sequence: TGTGCCAGCAGCCGCCCCGGGACAGGGCCGTCTGGAAACACCATATATTTT.

The chain has TRBV7-3 and TRBJ2-1; D possibly uses TRBD1 or TRBD2 (5 bases each). The germline CDR1 and CDR2 sequences are SGHTA and FQGTGA. Trimming pared 5 bases from V and 4 bases from J, leaving 18 bases between. The CDR3 runs 16 residues. This CDR3 is CASSPPPTAAYNEQFF. CDR3 bases: TGTGCCAGCAGCCCACCCCCGACAGCGGCGTACAATGAGCAGTTCTTC.

In this sample, this clone turned up once. This sequence joins TRBV28 and TRBJ2-3; weak D call: TRBD1 (5 bases). V was pared by 3 bases and J by 0 bases, with 16 bases between. The length of the CDR3 is 17 residues. CDR1 is MDHEN and CDR2 is SYDVKM in the germline V gene. CDR3 nucleotide sequence: TGTGCCAGCAGTTTCCGTCAGAGGACATCTAGCACAGATACGCAGTATTTT. This codes for CASSFRQRTSSTDTQYF. Based on the CDR3 plus reference TRBV28 and TRBJ2-3, the full variable domain is DVKVTQSSRYLVKRTGEKVFLECVQDMDHENMFWYRQDPGLGLRLIYFSYDVKMKEKGDIPEGYSVSREKKERFSLILESASTNQTSMYLCASSFRQRTSSTDTQYFGPGTRLTVL.

The genes are TRBV5-6 and TRBJ1-1; D possibly corresponds to TRBD1 (5 bases). Deletions cut 3 bases from V and 3 bases from J, with 15 bases between. The CDR3 loop spans 15 amino acids. Germline V gene data show CDR1 as SGHDT and CDR2 as YYEEEE. This CDR3 is CASSSPGLAHTEAFF. The CDR3 DNA reads TGTGCCAGCAGCTCCCCGGGGCTTGCGCACACTGAAGCTTTCTTT.

V usage is TRBV19 and J usage is TRBJ2-2; tentatively, D is TRBD1 (6 bases). This CDR3 has 15 amino acids. Trimming removed 6 bases from V and 0 bases from J, with 11 bases in between. CDR1 and CDR2 (germline): LNHDA, SQIVND (reference sequence). CDR3 nucleotides: TGTGCCAGTAGAACCGGACAGACGAACACCGGGGAGCTGTTTTTT. Residues: CASRTGQTNTGELFF.

The rearrangement uses TRBV4-1 and TRBJ2-2; TRBD1 matches at 10 bases. The V gene end was trimmed by 4 bases and the J gene end by 3 bases; junction bases not matched to a gene: 5. CDR1 MGHRA and CDR2 YSYEKL come from the germline V gene. This CDR3 spans 16 amino acids. CDR3 in amino acids: CASSLDRGYYTGELFF. CDR3 coding DNA: TGCGCCAGCAGCCTGGACAGGGGGTACTACACCGGGGAGCTGTTTTTT.

The chain recombines TRBV7-2 with TRBJ1-2, with no clear D. Germline V gene sequence: CDR1 SGHTA, CDR2 FQGNSA. The CDR3 consists of 16 residues. V shed 3 bases and J shed 4 bases, with 18 bases lying between them. CDR3 in DNA: TGTGCCAGCAGCTTGGTTCTTATCGGCAGTCCCTATGGCTACACCTTC. Translation gives CASSLVLIGSPYGYTF.

CDR3 nucleotides: TGTGCCAGTAGTGGGCGGGACAGGAATGAAAAACTGTTTTTT. Its translation is CASSGRDRNEKLFF. This rearrangement joins TRBV19 to TRBJ1-4; 8 nucleotides line up with TRBD1. The V gene's germline CDR1 is LNHDA and CDR2 SQIVND (reference sequence). The trim removed 5 bases at V and 5 bases at J, leaving 4 bases unmatched. The length of the CDR3 is 14 residues.

This chain joins TRBV6-4 and TRBJ1-3; TRBD1 matches at 7 bases. CDR1 is MRHNA, CDR2 SNTAGT, per germline. V lost 0 bases and J lost 4; bases outside the gene matches: 6. The CDR3 is made up of 16 amino acids. Here the CDR3 DNA reads TGTGCCAGCAGTGACTCCGGACAGGAATTCGGAAACACCATATATTTT. This gives the protein CASSDSGQEFGNTIYF.

The chain has TRBV5-8 and TRBJ2-7; no firm D call. Per the germline V gene, CDR1 is SGHTS and CDR2 is YDEGEE. The V end was cut by 4 bases, the J end by 5 bases, with 22 bases between. The CDR3 is 16 residues long. In DNA, the CDR3 is TGTGCCAGCAGCCTCGCCCCCCAGCCCCCTGTAGACGAGCAGTACTTC. This gives the protein CASSLAPQPPVDEQYF.

This clone has only a few counts. V usage is TRBV4-2 and J usage is TRBJ2-2; 10 nucleotides line up with TRBD2. Per the germline V gene, CDR1 is LGHNA and CDR2 is YNFKEQ. The CDR3 is made up of 18 amino acids. J lost 4 bases, V lost 6 bases, and 14 bases had no gene match. CDR3 protein: CASRPGTSAGGSTGELFF. CDR3 in DNA: TGTGCCAGCAGACCAGGGACTAGCGCAGGAGGTAGCACCGGGGAGCTGTTTTTT.

The chain couples TRBV11-2 to TRBJ1-2; tentatively, D is TRBD1 (5 bases). V was shortened by 2 bases and J by 13 bases, with 14 bases between the two germline ends. CDR3 length: 12 residues. Germline V gene lookup returns CDR1 SGHAT and CDR2 FQNNGV. For the CDR3, the DNA is TGTGCCAGCAGCTTACTTTGGGGGGAAGTCACCTTC. Residues: CASSLLWGEVTF.

The gene calls are TRBV2 and TRBJ2-2; perhaps TRBD1 as D (5 bases). The V gene lost 5 bases and the J gene lost 7 bases, with 17 bases spanning the gap. CDR1 SNHLY and CDR2 FYNNEI come from the germline V gene. The CDR3 consists of 15 residues. DNA of the CDR3: TGTGCCAGCAGTTTTCAGGGTGTTGGGGTCGGGGAGCTGTTTTTT. It specifies CASSFQGVGVGELFF.

The V call is TRBV5-1, the J call TRBJ2-5; TRBD1 agrees at 11 bases. Per the germline V gene, CDR1 is SGHRS and CDR2 is YFSETQ. This CDR3 has 13 amino acids. V dropped 4 bases and J dropped 7; count of bases not matched to a gene: 3. The CDR3 sequence is CASSPGQGGTQYF. DNA of the CDR3: TGCGCCAGCAGCCCGGGACAGGGGGGGACCCAGTACTTC.

This clone has just a few counts. The chain combines TRBV7-8 with TRBJ1-2; TRBD1 matches 7 bases. V lost 10 bases, J lost 4 bases, and 6 bases stayed unmatched. The CDR3 covers 12 residues. Per the germline V gene, CDR1 is SGHVS and CDR2 is FQNEAQ. The chain's CDR3 is CATGRDSYGYTF. In nucleotides, the CDR3 is TGTGCCACCGGCCGGGACAGCTATGGCTACACCTTC.

The rearrangement uses TRBV28 and TRBJ1-2, with D perhaps TRBD1 (5 bases). Germline assignment: CDR1 MDHEN and CDR2 SYDVKM. The CDR3 loop spans 16 amino acids. With 4 bases removed from V and 4 bases from J, the gap between germline ends came to 19 bases. The CDR3 here is CASSSFGGAAGYGYTF. The CDR3 DNA is TGTGCCAGCAGTTCCTTTGGAGGGGCAGCCGGCTATGGCTACACCTTC.

This rearrangement joins TRBV7-2 to TRBJ2-3; possible D gene TRBD1, 6 bases. This CDR3 is 14 amino acids long. V was pared by 4 bases and J by 5 bases, with 13 bases between. CDR1 is SGHTA and CDR2 is FQGNSA in the germline V gene. CDR3 in DNA: TGTGCCAGCAGCTACTTAAACAGGGAAGATACGCAGTATTTT. This sequence encodes CASSYLNREDTQYF.

V usage is TRBV19 and J usage is TRBJ2-3; tentative D call: TRBD1 (6 bases). The CDR3 is 16 amino acids. Germline lookup yields CDR1 LNHDA and CDR2 SQIVND (reference sequence). V was cut by 5 bases and J by 3 bases, with 18 bases left in between. DNA for the CDR3: TGTGCCAGTAGTTCTTGGGACACCATGAGGACAGATACGCAGTATTTT. Amino acid sequence: CASSSWDTMRTDTQYF.

The chain uses TRBV11-2 and TRBJ1-3, with D uncertain. This CDR3 spans 15 amino acids. V was shortened by 0 bases and J by 0 bases, with 6 bases between the two germline ends. Looked up from germline, CDR1 is SGHAT and CDR2 is FQNNGV. The CDR3 nucleotides are TGTGCCAGCAGCTTAGAGAGCGGCTCTGGAAACACCATATATTTT. It is translated as CASSLESGSGNTIYF.

The V and J genes are TRBV7-6 and TRBJ2-7; D may correspond to TRBD1 or TRBD2 (5 bases each). The CDR3 has 12 amino acids. Germline CDR1 is SGHVS and CDR2 is FNYEAQ. Trimming took 1 base from V and 13 from J, leaving 14 bases between them. The CDR3 region has the DNA TGTGCCAGCAGCTTAGTAACGGGGCCCCAATACTTC. Its translation: CASSLVTGPQYF.

CDR3 in amino acids: CAITPSTAELSYTF. For the CDR3, the DNA is TGTGCCATCACTCCTTCGACAGCCGAGTTGAGCTACACCTTC. This chain joins TRBV10-3 and TRBJ1-2; D is perhaps TRBD1 (5 bases). This CDR3 has 14 amino acids. Trimming took off 7 bases at V and 9 bases at J, with 21 bases between the two ends. Germline V CDR1 and CDR2: ENHRY, SYGVKD.

V and J are TRBV19 and TRBJ1-2; a weak D match, TRBD1 (6 bases). Germline V CDR1 and CDR2: LNHDA, SQIVND (reference sequence). Trimming took off 5 bases at V and 4 bases at J, with 14 bases between the two ends. CDR3 length: 14 residues. The CDR3 loop reads CASSSRTVSYGYTF. CDR3 DNA sequence: TGTGCCAGTAGTTCGAGGACAGTATCCTATGGCTACACCTTC. Based on the CDR3 plus reference TRBV19 and TRBJ1-2, the full variable domain is DGGITQSPKYLFRKEGQNVTLSCEQNLNHDAMYWYRQDPGQGLRLIYYSQIVNDFQKGDIAEGYSVSREKKESFPLTVTSAQKNPTAFYLCASSSRTVSYGYTFGSGTRLTVV.